A selection of T cell receptor beta chains follows, all from one sample in a study of chemoradiotherapy in HPV16-positive cancers. TCRdb's table, derived via immunoSEQ multiplex PCR, lists solely in-frame clones and lacks some. The sample contains roughly 70,000 clones, approximately 91% of which appear only once. Sequences were derived from blood, sampled from a patient who underwent chemoradiotherapy. These receptors were obtained from a human donor with HPV-associated anogenital cancer. Both conserved end residues are trimmed from each CDR3. Rows may omit the clone size; those that give it use once, few, many or a size class.

size: NA; V: TRBV9; J: TRBJ2-1; CDR3: ASSVSGRIHNEQF
size: NA; V: TRBV6-6; J: TRBJ2-3; CDR3: ASSSLGTDTQY
size: NA; V: TRBV7-8; J: TRBJ1-1; CDR3: ASSLRGGFEAF
size: few; V: TRBV9; J: TRBJ1-6; CDR3: ASSPETGESPLH
size: NA; V: TRBV28; J: TRBJ2-1; CDR3: ASSRDRGQNEQF
size: NA; V: TRBV4-2; J: TRBJ1-3; CDR3: ASSQGVGGGNTIY
size: NA; V: TRBV5-1; J: TRBJ2-6; CDR3: ASSPDRAGANVLT
size: NA; V: TRBV6-4; J: TRBJ2-2; CDR3: ASSEDNTGELF
size: medium-sized; V: TRBV27; J: TRBJ2-2; CDR3: ASSFSGLTGELF
size: NA; V: TRBV6-1; J: TRBJ1-5; CDR3: ASTLSRGWPQH
size: NA; V: TRBV7-2; J: TRBJ1-2; CDR3: ASSYTGTASGYT
size: NA; V: TRBV2; J: TRBJ2-7; CDR3: ASTKGALDTAQY
size: NA; V: TRBV5-8; J: TRBJ2-2; CDR3: ASSGDNGELF
size: NA; V: TRBV27; J: TRBJ2-1; CDR3: ASNWGGTSYNEQF
size: NA; V: TRBV7-2; J: TRBJ2-5; CDR3: ASSLKSTSGVGLQETQY
size: NA; V: TRBV27; J: TRBJ1-2; CDR3: ASREIGRDYGYT
size: NA; V: TRBV5-4; J: TRBJ2-7; CDR3: ASSYGTVYEQY
size: NA; V: TRBV10-1; J: TRBJ2-1; CDR3: ASRDYPGGEQF
size: NA; V: TRBV9; J: TRBJ1-3; CDR3: ASSVAPGPSGNTIY
size: once; V: TRBV21-1; J: TRBJ1-2; CDR3: ASSIFGGRGYT
size: NA; V: TRBV6-5; J: TRBJ1-1; CDR3: ASSSQGAGGTEAF
size: NA; V: TRBV11-2; J: TRBJ1-1; CDR3: ASSLVGVMMNTEAF
size: once; V: TRBV27; J: TRBJ2-3; CDR3: ASTWKGLARPDTQY
size: NA; V: TRBV29-1; J: TRBJ2-1; CDR3: SYHKNEQF
size: NA; V: TRBV7-9; J: TRBJ2-7; CDR3: ASSPTLRDTIPRSYEQY
size: NA; V: TRBV29-1; J: TRBJ2-1; CDR3: SVSTASSGSYNEQF
size: NA; V: TRBV10-2; J: TRBJ2-3; CDR3: ASSGLAGVRGADTQY
size: NA; V: TRBV5-8; J: TRBJ2-5; CDR3: ASSAHGGAGQETQY
size: NA; V: TRBV5-8; J: TRBJ2-7; CDR3: ASSLRYEQY
size: once; V: TRBV25-1; J: TRBJ2-7; CDR3: ASSDPMTDEQY
size: NA; V: TRBV6-6; J: TRBJ2-3; CDR3: AIQGDTQY
size: NA; V: TRBV5-8; J: TRBJ1-2; CDR3: ASSSRQGMYYGYT
size: NA; V: TRBV5-1; J: TRBJ1-5; CDR3: ASSLQGNQPQH
size: NA; V: TRBV6-6; J: TRBJ1-2; CDR3: ASSYSGEDYGYT
size: once; V: TRBV6-9; J: TRBJ2-5; CDR3: ASRPRGEWETQY
size: NA; V: TRBV6-5; J: TRBJ1-3; CDR3: ASSPPGRENTIY
size: once; V: TRBV6-1; J: TRBJ1-5; CDR3: ASREVSQPQH
size: NA; V: TRBV7-2; J: TRBJ2-1; CDR3: ASSLGTEQF
size: NA; V: TRBV10-1; J: TRBJ2-2; CDR3: ASREGAGTGELF
size: NA; V: TRBV11-1; J: TRBJ1-4; CDR3: ASSLFSGAKLF